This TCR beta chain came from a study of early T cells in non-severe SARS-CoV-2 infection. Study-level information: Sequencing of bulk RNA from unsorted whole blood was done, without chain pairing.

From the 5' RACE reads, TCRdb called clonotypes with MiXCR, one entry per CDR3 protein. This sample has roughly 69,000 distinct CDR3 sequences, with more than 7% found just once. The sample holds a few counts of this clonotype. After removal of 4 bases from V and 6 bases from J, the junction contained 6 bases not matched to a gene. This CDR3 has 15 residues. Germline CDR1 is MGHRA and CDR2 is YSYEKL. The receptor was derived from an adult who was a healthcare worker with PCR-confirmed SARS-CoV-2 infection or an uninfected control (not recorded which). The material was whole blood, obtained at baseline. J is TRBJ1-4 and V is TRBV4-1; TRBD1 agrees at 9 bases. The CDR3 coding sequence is TGCGCCAGCAGCCCGACCGGGACAGGGTATGAAAAACTGTTTTTT. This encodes CASSPTGTGYEKLFF.